This TCR beta chain was sequenced in a study of monozygotic twins with inflammatory bowel disease. Looked up from germline, CDR1 is MNHEY and CDR2 is SVGEGT. This CDR3 region has 17 residues. An approximately 2.5 ml blood sample was drawn per donor. Amplification of TCRalpha and TCRbeta cDNA involved two nested PCRs that ran for approximately 17 and 9 cycles. TCRdb reprocessed the 5' RACE reads; each CDR3 protein has one entry and no DNA is given. This listing includes approximately 380,000 distinct CDR3 sequences. The TCR originated in a human donor with ulcerative colitis or Crohn's disease, or a healthy co-twin of an affected twin (not recorded which). V gene TRBV6-2 or TRBV6-3 combines with J gene TRBJ2-5; TCRdb selects TRBD1, and the lack of DNA leaves this call unchecked. The sequencing input was blood. This chain's CDR3 is CASSHGTGDRGLLAQYF.